What follows is one T cell receptor beta chain and its context. Its antigen is currently not known. Base qualities are not recorded, but no much larger clone differs from it by a single base. Clipping removes 0 bases from V and 2 bases from J, with 0 as the unmatched junction base count. CDR1 SGHRS and CDR2 YFSETQ were looked up in the germline V gene. Counted from cysteine to phenylalanine, this CDR3 has 15 amino acids. CDR3 DNA is the only sequence kept; it has 45 bases, read in frame from the first base. This sample stems from a study of vaccination and CD4 T cells after COVID-19 (dated by TCRdb to 2021 to 2024). For the wider study: In the convalescent cohort there were six males and four females, among whom were two Hispanic individuals, seven Caucasians, two Asians and one multiracial person. Two doses of either the Pfizer-BioNTech BNT162b2 vaccine (n=8) or the Moderna mRNA-1273 vaccine (n=2) were administered to participants. Post-COVID blood samples were collected from convalescent patients a median of about 92 days after diagnosis, with a range of roughly 30 to 161 days. Post-vaccine blood samples were taken a median of approximately 76 days after the second vaccine dose, with a range of about 13 to 250 days. For stimulating the cultures, overlapping spike peptide pools were used, derived from SARS-CoV-2 as well as from the common cold coronaviruses HCoV-NL63, HCoV-OC43 and HCoV-229E. Control cultures used a CEFX viral epitope pool as positive control, an HIV-1 Nef peptide pool as negative control, or no peptide. The spike-specific CD4+ TCR repertoire was compared before and after mRNA vaccination in over 9 COVID-19 convalescent patients and several infection-naive healthy vaccine recipients. Memory CD4+ T cell crossreactivity between SARS-CoV-2 and common cold coronavirus spike proteins was assessed at the TCR clonotype level in an earlier paper using these donors. The research as a whole found: Relatively few convalescent patients were included in the study, and early timepoints after natural infection were not analyzed. In convalescent patients, a median approximately 86% of post-vaccine SARS-CoV-2-reactive clones were detected only after vaccination, suggesting vaccine-specific priming. Although the median number of SARS-CoV-2-reactive clonotypes went up from roughly 19 after infection to around 39 after vaccination, the increase was not significant. Nearly all vaccine-specific clones in convalescent patients (304 of 307) were mono-reactive for SARS-CoV-2 spike rather than cross-reactive with common cold coronaviruses.

Library generation was performed with PCR. DNA from cultured CD4+ T cells underwent TCR sequencing with the Oncomine TCR Beta short-read assay at the Johns Hopkins FTIC core. The QIAamp micro DNA kit was used to extract genomic DNA from the cultured CD4+ T cells. Oncomine TCR Beta libraries from cultured CD4+ T cells were pooled using unique dual indexes and sequenced on an Illumina iSeq 100. The published analysis was carried out like this. Non-productive sequences were removed, and CDR3s that did not start with C, did not end with F or W, or were shorter than 7 amino acids were discarded. Antigen-specific clonotypes were identified using the MANAFEST web application through comparison of peptide-stimulated wells with reference and other culture wells. For a clone to be called positive, the clone needed an FDR below 0.05, an odds ratio above 5, and a productive frequency above 0.1% in at least two of three replicate wells. Cross-reactive clonotypes were defined as significantly expanded in both SARS-CoV-2 spike wells and at least one common cold coronavirus spike condition. CDR3 homology was assessed with Levenshtein distances (stringdist) and unrooted phylogenetic trees (ape) in R version 3.6.1. TCRdb trimmed the raw reads at Q25, called clones with MiXCR and kept productive beta chains. When rows share a CDR3 protein, they turn into one entry using the most common DNA and genes. The V and J calls were not made by the authors but by TCRdb's processing. Here the sample has roughly 4,200 distinct CDR3 sequences; about 35% occur a single time. Around 25% of the sample is held by the ten biggest clonotypes.

The treatment or condition label here, explained by the study, means: roughly 10-day PBMC culture with coronavirus spike peptide pools or control peptides (ViraFEST assay). CD4+ T cells from unexposed donors were collected before the COVID-19 pandemic (2011-2018). The ViraFEST assay was used in the study, in which antigen-specific T cells were expanded with peptide pools and expanded clonotypes were subsequently identified by TCR sequencing. Each well held 2.2 million or so PBMCs cultured in IMDM containing around 5% human AB serum and approximately 9.8 IU/ml IL-2, with 8.5 to 10 ug/ml peptide pools added. Half of the culture medium was replaced with fresh IL-2-containing medium on days 3 and 7. CD4+ T cells were isolated after about 10 days of culture through negative selection using the EasySep CD4+ T cell isolation kit. As cell number allowed, CD4+ T cells from unexposed donors were tested for reactivity to SARS-CoV-2 S and N and to four common cold coronavirus spike pools. Ficoll-Paque Plus gradient centrifugation was used to isolate PBMCs from whole blood, and the isolated PBMCs were then either used fresh or cryopreserved at -140C. Each culture condition was generally run in triplicate wells. The leukapheresis product for the unexposed donors was obtained through commercial purchase.

The sequencing input was CD4+ T cells from blood, cultured in vitro. This clonotype was sampled from a human donor in good health. The receptor chain draws on TRBV5-1 and TRBJ1-3; 9 nucleotides in the junction match TRBD1. Read as DNA, the sequence is TGCGCCAGCAGCTTGGGGACAGGGGCTGGAAACACCATATATTTT. Translated, this gives CASSLGTGAGNTIYF.